This is a list of T cell receptor beta chains from one sample in a study of cytomegalovirus exposure and HLA in healthy donors. Repertoires were generated with immunoSEQ multiplex PCR, while TCRdb's copy carries only in-frame clones and drops some. Among about 200,000 clones, roughly four fifths were seen once, and the ten largest hold approximately 0.092%. The sequenced sample consisted of PBMCs. The receptors originated from a boy aged 2 to 10 in good health and CMV-seronegative. The CDR3 runs from the conserved cysteine through the conserved F or W. A D gene is named only where the DNA matches it firmly. Clone sizes are given selectively: once, few, many, or a class where the clone is expanded.

V gene	J gene	D gene	clone size	CDR3 length	CDR3 protein	CDR3 DNA
TRBV29-1	TRBJ1-4	-	-	13	CSVYGGASEKLFF	TGCAGCGTTTACGGAGGCGCGAGTGAAAAACTGTTTTTT
TRBV10-1	TRBJ2-3	TRBD2	-	16	CASSERERGGSYTQYF	TGCGCCAGCAGTGAGAGGGAGCGGGGGGGATCTTATACGCAGTATTTT
TRBV12-2	TRBJ2-3	-	-	15	CASRSSTSFPDTQYF	TGTGCAAGTCGCTCCTCGACTAGTTTCCCAGATACGCAGTATTTT
TRBV27	TRBJ2-7	-	-	11	CASSYGYEQYF	TGTGCCAGCAGTTACGGCTACGAGCAGTACTTC
TRBV19	TRBJ1-1	-	-	17	CASTSPPPVFSNTEAFF	TGTGCCAGTACCTCACCGCCCCCAGTTTTTTCGAACACTGAAGCTTTCTTT
TRBV19	TRBJ2-7	TRBD1	-	14	CASSIVGTGSEQYF	TGTGCCAGTAGTATAGTCGGGACAGGGAGCGAGCAGTACTTC
TRBV7-2	TRBJ1-2	TRBD1	-	13	CASSFDRGNGYTF	TGTGCCAGCAGCTTCGACAGGGGCAATGGCTACACCTTC
TRBV7-6	TRBJ2-1	TRBD2	-	17	CASSLAGGGGALGEQFF	TGTGCCAGCAGCTTAGCCGGGGGCGGGGGGGCCTTAGGTGAGCAGTTCTTC
TRBV4-2	TRBJ1-2	TRBD1	-	15	CASSSGQGANYGYTF	TGTGCCAGCAGCTCGGGACAGGGGGCAAACTATGGCTACACCTTC
TRBV2	TRBJ1-5	-	once	12	CASSQSVEPQHF	TGTGCCAGCAGCCAGAGCGTTGAGCCCCAGCATTTT
TRBV4-2	TRBJ2-3	-	-	12	CASSQDVFTQYF	TGTGCCAGCAGCCAAGATGTCTTTACGCAGTATTTT
TRBV6-1	TRBJ1-2	TRBD1	-	17	CASSASRTGKNNYGYTF	TGTGCCAGCAGTGCCTCCAGGACAGGGAAGAATAACTATGGCTACACCTTC
TRBV4-3	TRBJ2-7	TRBD2	-	15	CASSQMGVGGDEQYF	TGCGCCAGCAGCCAAATGGGGGTGGGGGGGGACGAGCAGTACTTC
TRBV4-3	TRBJ2-1	TRBD2	-	17	CASSPDRGGAYSNEQFF	TGCGCCAGCAGCCCTGATCGCGGGGGGGCCTATTCCAATGAGCAGTTCTTC
TRBV7-6	TRBJ2-2	-	-	16	CASSLDGGFSAGELFF	TGTGCCAGCAGCTTAGATGGGGGCTTCTCTGCCGGGGAGCTGTTTTTT
TRBV2	TRBJ1-5	-	-	13	CASRRVGNQPQHF	TGTGCCAGCAGGAGGGTGGGCAATCAGCCCCAGCATTTT
TRBV7-9	TRBJ2-7	-	-	13	CASSLDRSYEQYF	TGTGCCAGCAGCTTGGACAGATCCTACGAGCAGTACTTC
TRBV30	TRBJ2-3	TRBD2	-	15	CAWSTNSGGWDTQYF	TGTGCCTGGAGTACGAATAGCGGGGGGTGGGATACGCAGTATTTT
TRBV10-2	TRBJ2-3	-	-	16	CASTPLDQTGTDTQYF	TGCGCCAGCACTCCGCTAGACCAAACGGGCACAGATACGCAGTATTTT
TRBV5-1	TRBJ1-1	-	few	14	CASSFDGGNTEAFF	TGCGCCAGCAGCTTTGATGGAGGGAACACTGAAGCTTTCTTT
TRBV9	TRBJ2-3	TRBD2	-	16	CASSVGLAGGRDTQYF	TGTGCCAGCAGCGTAGGGCTAGCGGGGGGGCGAGATACGCAGTATTTT
TRBV23-1	TRBJ1-1	TRBD1	-	15	CASSHRGRSNTEAFF	TGCGCCAGCAGTCACAGGGGGCGCTCTAACACTGAAGCTTTCTTT
TRBV4-1	TRBJ2-1	TRBD2	-	17	CASSQRPSGGLINEQFF	TGCGCCAGCAGCCAAAGACCCAGCGGGGGATTAATTAATGAGCAGTTCTTC
TRBV4-3	TRBJ1-2	-	-	18	CASSQDTYFTESHYGYTF	TGCGCCAGCAGCCAAGATACCTACTTTACTGAGTCTCACTATGGCTACACCTTC
TRBV7-9	TRBJ1-4	-	-	15	CASSLDGAFDEKLFF	TGTGCCAGCAGCTTAGATGGGGCATTCGACGAAAAACTGTTTTTT
TRBV2	TRBJ1-1	-	-	14	CASSVGAAVTEAFF	TGTGCCAGCAGTGTAGGGGCGGCGGTCACTGAAGCTTTCTTT
TRBV5-4	TRBJ2-3	-	-	15	CASSVGGTETSAQYF	TGTGCCAGCAGCGTGGGGGGGACAGAGACTAGCGCGCAGTATTTT
TRBV6-1	TRBJ2-5	TRBD1	once	13	CASSWDREETQYF	TGTGCCAGCAGCTGGGACAGAGAAGAGACCCAGTACTTC
TRBV7-2	TRBJ2-1	-	-	14	CASTAGITYNEQFF	TGTGCCAGCACCGCGGGGATCACCTACAATGAGCAGTTCTTC
TRBV7-9	TRBJ2-1	TRBD2	once	16	CASSPGQTSGPNEQFF	TGTGCCAGCAGTCCGGGTCAGACTAGCGGGCCTAATGAGCAGTTCTTC
TRBV27	TRBJ1-5	TRBD1	-	14	CATKKTGTYQPQHF	TGTGCCACTAAAAAGACAGGGACCTATCAGCCCCAGCATTTT
TRBV4-3	TRBJ2-7	-	-	14	CASSQETDSYEQYF	TGCGCCAGCAGCCAAGAAACGGACTCCTACGAGCAGTACTTC
TRBV7-3	TRBJ2-3	TRBD2	-	15	CASSPSGGATDTQYF	TGTGCCAGCAGCCCTAGCGGGGGGGCCACAGATACGCAGTATTTT
TRBV5-1	TRBJ2-7	TRBD2	-	14	CASSFSGGNYEQYF	TGCGCCAGCAGCTTTAGCGGGGGGAACTACGAGCAGTACTTC
TRBV7-9	TRBJ1-5	TRBD1	-	16	CASSLGQGYSNQPQHF	TGTGCCAGCAGCTTAGGACAGGGCTATAGCAATCAGCCCCAGCATTTT
TRBV19	TRBJ1-1	-	few	14	CASRGFGESTEAFF	TGTGCCAGTAGGGGGTTCGGGGAAAGTACTGAAGCTTTCTTT
TRBV9	TRBJ2-2	-	-	14	CASSVAIEGGELFF	TGTGCCAGCAGCGTAGCGATCGAGGGCGGGGAGCTGTTTTTT
TRBV2	TRBJ2-7	-	few	12	CASSEKGDEQYF	TGTGCCAGCAGTGAAAAGGGGGACGAGCAGTACTTC
TRBV6-4	TRBJ1-4	TRBD1	-	14	CASSGRGANEKLFF	TGTGCCAGCAGCGGCAGGGGGGCTAATGAAAAACTGTTTTTT
TRBV5-8	TRBJ1-1	TRBD1	-	14	CASSLIRQGAVAFF	TGTGCCAGCAGCTTGATTCGTCAGGGGGCGGTAGCTTTCTTT
TRBV7-3	TRBJ1-1	TRBD1	-	14	CASSYRGRDTEAFF	TGTGCCAGCAGCTACAGGGGGCGCGACACTGAAGCTTTCTTT